This is a list of T cell receptor beta chains from one sample in a study of CD4 T cells in relation to SARS-CoV-2 and coronaviruses. For these TCRs, the target antigens are not known. The table came from immunoSEQ multiplex PCR; TCRdb's copy has only in-frame clones and leaves some out. This sample carries 24,000 or so clones, 76% of them seen once, and the ten largest clones take 20% to 25%. Sequenced: CD4+ T cells from PBMCs, cultured in vitro. The receptors were sampled from a human donor in good health. The CDR3 runs from the conserved cysteine through the conserved F or W. Fields, in order: clone size, J gene, V gene, D gene, CDR3 protein, CDR3 DNA. A D gene is named only where the DNA matches it firmly. Size is omitted from some rows. Given values are once, few, many or a class for expanded clones.

. TRBJ1-4 TRBV5-5 . CASSTRATWGEKLFF TGTGCCAGCAGCACCCGGGCCACCTGGGGTGAAAAACTGTTTTTT
. TRBJ1-2 TRBV7-2 . CASSLVPETYGYTF TGTGCCAGCAGCTTAGTTCCAGAGACTTATGGCTACACCTTC
once TRBJ1-1 TRBV5-5 TRBD1 CASSSPGGRAKDTEAFF TGTGCCAGCAGCTCACCAGGGGGTCGGGCGAAGGACACTGAAGCTTTCTTT
. TRBJ1-2 TRBV6-1 TRBD1 CASSESWRFTGGETYTF TGTGCCAGCAGTGAAAGTTGGAGATTTACAGGGGGCGAAACCTACACCTTC
. TRBJ2-5 TRBV7-2 TRBD1 CASSPDRGLVETQYF TGTGCCAGCAGCCCGGACAGGGGTCTTGTAGAGACCCAGTACTTC
. TRBJ1-2 TRBV29-1 . CSVDRGTLSYTF TGCAGCGTTGACAGGGGTACCCTTAGCTACACCTTC
. TRBJ2-7 TRBV11-2 . CASSLVGSEQYF TGTGCCAGCAGCTTAGTAGGGAGCGAGCAGTACTTC
. TRBJ2-7 TRBV12-3/TRBV12-4 . CASSRLPGEQYF TGTGCCAGCAGTCGTTTACCGGGCGAGCAGTACTTC
. TRBJ2-7 TRBV18 TRBD2 CASSQGLAGVIEQYF TGTGCCAGCTCACAGGGACTAGCGGGAGTTATCGAGCAGTACTTC
. TRBJ2-7 TRBV6-5 TRBD1 CATSRDRTISEQYF TGTGCCACTTCCCGGGACAGGACGATTAGCGAGCAGTACTTC
. TRBJ2-1 TRBV5-4 TRBD2 CASSSGGPSYNEQFF TGTGCCAGCAGCAGCGGGGGCCCTTCCTACAATGAGCAGTTCTTC